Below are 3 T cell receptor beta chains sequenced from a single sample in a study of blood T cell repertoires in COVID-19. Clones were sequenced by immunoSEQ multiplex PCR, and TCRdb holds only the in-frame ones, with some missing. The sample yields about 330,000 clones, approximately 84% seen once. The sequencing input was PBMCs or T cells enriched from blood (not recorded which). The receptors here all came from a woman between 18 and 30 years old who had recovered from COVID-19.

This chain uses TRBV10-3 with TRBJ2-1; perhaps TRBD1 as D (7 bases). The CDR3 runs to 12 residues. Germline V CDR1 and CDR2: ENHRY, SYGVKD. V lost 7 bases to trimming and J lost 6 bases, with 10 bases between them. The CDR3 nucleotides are TGTGCCATCAACCAGGGGGGCAATGAGCAGTTCTTC. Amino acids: CAINQGGNEQFF.

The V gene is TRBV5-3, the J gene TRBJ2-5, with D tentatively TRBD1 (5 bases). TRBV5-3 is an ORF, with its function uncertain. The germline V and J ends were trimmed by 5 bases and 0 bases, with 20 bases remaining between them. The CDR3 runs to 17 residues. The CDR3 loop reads CARSLHDNDRDQETQYF. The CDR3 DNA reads TGTGCCAGAAGTTTGCACGACAACGACAGAGACCAAGAGACCCAGTACTTC.

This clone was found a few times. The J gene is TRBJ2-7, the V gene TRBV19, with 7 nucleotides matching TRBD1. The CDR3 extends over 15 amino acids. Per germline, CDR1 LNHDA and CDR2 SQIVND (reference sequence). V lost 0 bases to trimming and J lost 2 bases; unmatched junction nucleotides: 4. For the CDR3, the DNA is TGTGCCAGTAGTATAGAGACAGGGAGCGCCTACGAGCAGTACTTC. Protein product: CASSIETGSAYEQYF.